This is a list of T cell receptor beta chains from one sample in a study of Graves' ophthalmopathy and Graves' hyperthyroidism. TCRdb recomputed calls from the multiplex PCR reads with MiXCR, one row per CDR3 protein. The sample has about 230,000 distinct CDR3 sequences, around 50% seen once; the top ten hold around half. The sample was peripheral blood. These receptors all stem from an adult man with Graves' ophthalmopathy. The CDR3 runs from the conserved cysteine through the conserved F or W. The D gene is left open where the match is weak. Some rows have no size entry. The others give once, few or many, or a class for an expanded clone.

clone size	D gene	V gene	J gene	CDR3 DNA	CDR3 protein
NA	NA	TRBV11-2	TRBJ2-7	TGTGCCAGCAGCCTAATGGTTGTCTACGAGCAGCACTTC	CASSLMVVYEQHF
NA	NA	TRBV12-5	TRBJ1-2	TGTGCTAGTGGTTTCGGACGCGGAGCGATTTATGGCTACACCTTC	CASGFGRGAIYGYTF
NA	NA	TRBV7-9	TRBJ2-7	TGTGCCAGCAGCTTGGAGGGGGGATTCTACGAGCAGTACTTC	CASSLEGGFYEQYF
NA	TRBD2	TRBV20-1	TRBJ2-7	TGCAGCGCGACTAGCGGGGGATGGGAGCAGTACTTC	CSATSGGWEQYF
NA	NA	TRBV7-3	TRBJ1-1	TGTGCCAGCAGCTTATCCCCCGCATTTGACGAAGCTTTCTTT	CASSLSPAFDEAFF
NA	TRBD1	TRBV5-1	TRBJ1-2	TGCGCCAGCAGCTTGGCCAGCAGTCAACAGGGGAATGGCTACACCTTC	CASSLASSQQGNGYTF
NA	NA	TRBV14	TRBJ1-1	TGTGCCAGCAGCCAAGGTAGGAGGACTGAAGCTTTCTTT	CASSQGRRTEAFF
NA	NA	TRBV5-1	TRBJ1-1	TGTGCCAGCAGCCTCGAGGGGATGAACACTGAAGCTTTCTTT	CASSLEGMNTEAFF
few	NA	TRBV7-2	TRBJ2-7	TGTGCCAGCAGCCGTGGGGGCGAGCAGTACTTC	CASSRGGEQYF
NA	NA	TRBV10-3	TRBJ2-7	TGTGCCAGCAGTTTGGGGTCGAGAACGGAGCAGTACTTC	CASSLGSRTEQYF